Listed here are 11 T cell receptor beta chains from one sample, sequenced in a study of blood T cells in healthy people across ages. Combining a sample-barcoded 5' primer with a J-beta primer mix, a second PCR ran for about 6 to 11 cycles. MiXCR, applied by TCRdb to the 5' RACE reads, yields one record per CDR3 protein. Of 800,000 or so distinct CDR3 sequences in the sample, roughly 60% were seen once. Sequenced: blood. The receptor set was obtained from a man aged 25 to 40 in good health.

The V gene is TRBV20-1, the J gene TRBJ1-5; 9 bases line up with TRBD1. The CDR3 sequence is 15 residues long. Germline V CDR1 and CDR2: DFQATT, SNEGSKA (reference sequence). V lost 6 bases to trimming and J lost 0 bases; unmatched junction nucleotides: 6. The CDR3, as DNA: TGCAGTGCAACCACAGGGGGCCATAGCAATCAGCCCCAGCATTTT. Translation gives CSATTGGHSNQPQHF.

The chain employs TRBV27 and TRBJ1-5; no clear D gene. The germline V gene has CDR1 MNHEY and CDR2 SMNVEV (reference sequence). This CDR3 is 13 amino acids long. Trimming removed 4 bases from V and 5 bases from J, with 9 bases in between. CDR3 loop: CASSSTRYQPQHF. Here the CDR3 DNA reads TGTGCCAGCAGTTCGACAAGATATCAGCCCCAGCATTTT.

The chain joins TRBV29-1 to TRBJ1-2, with 10 nucleotides matching TRBD1. CDR1 and CDR2 from the germline V gene are SQVTM and ANQGSEA. The junction had 6 bases not matched to a gene; V was cut back by 1 base and J by 7 bases. This CDR3 is 14 amino acids long. The CDR3 bases are TGCAGCGTTGAAGGCCGGGACAGGGGATGTGGCTACACCTTC. As protein: CSVEGRDRGCGYTF.

This clonotype came up a few times. The CDR3 DNA reads as TGTGCCAGCAGCTTCGATAATTACAGGGTCCAGTATTTT. Amino acid sequence: CASSFDNYRVQYF. The V call is TRBV7-2, the J call TRBJ2-3; maybe TRBD1 (6 bases). Trimming removed 3 bases from V and 12 bases from J, with 16 bases in between. This CDR3 has 13 residues. CDR1 is SGHTA, CDR2 FQGNSA, per germline.

J is TRBJ2-7 and V is TRBV20-1, with 8 positions matching TRBD1. Germline V gene data show CDR1 as DFQATT and CDR2 as SNEGSKA (reference sequence). J was trimmed by 8 bases and V by 0 bases; bases with no gene match: 9. This CDR3 is 14 amino acids long. CDR3 coding DNA: TGCAGTGCTAGAGATCTCAGGACAGGGAGCAAGCAGTACTTC. Translating it yields CSARDLRTGSKQYF.

The CDR3 DNA is TGTGCCAGCAGCCCTCCGAGATGGGAGGGTAATTCACCCCTCCACTTT. The encoded protein is CASSPPRWEGNSPLHF. V usage is TRBV11-1 and J usage is TRBJ1-6; D unclear. Germline V lookup: CDR1 SGHAT, CDR2 FQDESV (reference sequence). The V end was cut by 5 bases, the J end by 6 bases, with 17 bases between. The CDR3 consists of 16 residues.

The V call is TRBV7-9, the J call TRBJ2-4; no clear D gene. CDR1 SEHNR and CDR2 FQNEAQ come from the germline V gene (reference sequence). The length of the CDR3 is 12 residues. Trimming pared 6 bases from V and 5 bases from J, leaving 8 bases between. The DNA for the CDR3 is TGTGCCAGCAGTTCCCCAGAAAACATTCAGTACTTC. Its translation is CASSSPENIQYF. Variable domain in full (rest from reference TRBV7-9 and TRBJ2-4): DTGVSQNPRHKITKRGQNVTFRCDPISEHNRLYWYRQTLGQGPEFLTYFQNEAQLEKSRLLSDRFSAERPKGSFSTLEIQRTEQGDSAMYLCASSSPENIQYFGAGTRLSVL.

The chain joins TRBV6-4 to TRBJ2-3; a possible D gene is TRBD1 (6 bases). The CDR3 spans 15 residues. V lost 5 bases, J lost 1 base, and 13 bases lay in between. The V gene's germline CDR1 is MRHNA and CDR2 SNTAGT. In nucleotides, the CDR3 is TGTGCCAGCAGTAAAGTGGCAGGGGGCACAGATACGCAGTATTTT. Its protein is CASSKVAGGTDTQYF.

V gene TRBV6-4 combines with J gene TRBJ2-3; 9 bases agree with TRBD1. Germline V CDR1 and CDR2: MRHNA, SNTAGT. The V gene end was trimmed by 2 bases and the J gene end by 5 bases; junction bases not matched to a gene: 8. The CDR3 runs to 16 residues. CDR3 in DNA: TGTGCCAGCAGTGACGCCGGGACAGGGAGGGGAGATACGCAGTATTTT. Amino acids: CASSDAGTGRGDTQYF.

This chain joins TRBV12-3 or TRBV12-4 and TRBJ2-7; no definite D call. Near its end, the DNA agrees better with TRBJ2-5, so the J call may be wrong. This CDR3 comprises 13 residues. The CDR3 DNA follows: TGTGCCAGCAGTTCGAACGACCTGGAGACCCAGTACTTC. This translates into CASSSNDLETQYF.

The chain uses TRBV15 and TRBJ2-7; TRBD2 might be the D (5 bases). This CDR3 is built from 13 residues. Germline V CDR1 and CDR2: LNHNV, YYDKDF (reference sequence). V lost 3 bases and J 9 bases, leaving 15 bases between the germline ends. The CDR3 nucleotides read TGTGCCACCAGCAGCGGAGGAGAACGTAGGCAGTACTTC. Translated: CATSSGGERRQYF.